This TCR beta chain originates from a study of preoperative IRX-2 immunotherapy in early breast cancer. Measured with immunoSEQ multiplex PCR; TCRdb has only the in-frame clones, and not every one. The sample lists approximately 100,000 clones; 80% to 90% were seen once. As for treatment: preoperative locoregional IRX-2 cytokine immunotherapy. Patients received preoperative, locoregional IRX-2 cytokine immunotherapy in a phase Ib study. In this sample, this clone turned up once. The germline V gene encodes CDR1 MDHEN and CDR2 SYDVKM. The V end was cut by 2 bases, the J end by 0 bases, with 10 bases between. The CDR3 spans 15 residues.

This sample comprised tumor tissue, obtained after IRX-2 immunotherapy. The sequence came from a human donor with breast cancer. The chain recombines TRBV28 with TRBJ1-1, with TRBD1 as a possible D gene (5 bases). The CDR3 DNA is TGTGCCAGCAGTTTAACAGACAGTCTGAACACTGAAGCTTTCTTT. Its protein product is CASSLTDSLNTEAFF.